Listed below are T cell receptor beta chains from one sample, sequenced in a study of blood T cell repertoires in COVID-19. TCRdb keeps only in-frame clones here, not all; method: immunoSEQ multiplex PCR. The sample lists about 180,000 clones, about 91% seen once, with about 3.9% in the top ten. The sequenced sample was peripheral blood. The source is a woman under 40 with acute or convalescent COVID-19. Each CDR3 is given with its conserved first and last residue. D genes are given only for firm matches. The size field is filled for only some rows; it gives once, few, many or a size class.

clone_size: NA
v_call: TRBV30
d_call: NA
j_call: TRBJ1-6
cdr3_nt: TGTGCCTGGAACCGGAAAACAGGGACGGTAGGAGGATCACCCCTCCACTTT
cdr3_aa: CAWNRKTGTVGGSPLHF

clone_size: NA
v_call: TRBV12-3/TRBV12-4
d_call: NA
j_call: TRBJ2-2
cdr3_nt: TGTGCCAGCAGTTTACGAGATACCGGGGAGCTGTTTTTT
cdr3_aa: CASSLRDTGELFF

clone_size: NA
v_call: TRBV6-6
d_call: NA
j_call: TRBJ1-5
cdr3_nt: TGTGCCAGCAGCCTTGGGGGGGGGTATAGCAATCAGCCCCAGCATTTT
cdr3_aa: CASSLGGGYSNQPQHF

clone_size: NA
v_call: TRBV5-8
d_call: NA
j_call: TRBJ2-1
cdr3_nt: TGTGCCAGCAGCTTATATCGGTCAGGGGATATGCAGTTCTTC
cdr3_aa: CASSLYRSGDMQFF

clone_size: NA
v_call: TRBV11-2
d_call: NA
j_call: TRBJ2-1
cdr3_nt: TGTGCCAGCAGCTCCCCAACGGATGAGCAGTTCTTC
cdr3_aa: CASSSPTDEQFF

clone_size: NA
v_call: TRBV5-1
d_call: NA
j_call: TRBJ2-7
cdr3_nt: TGCGCCAGCAGCAACCGGGACACCTACGAGCAGTACTTC
cdr3_aa: CASSNRDTYEQYF

clone_size: few
v_call: TRBV7-2
d_call: NA
j_call: TRBJ2-1
cdr3_nt: TGTGCCAGCAGCAGGGGCAATGAGCAGTTCTTC
cdr3_aa: CASSRGNEQFF

clone_size: NA
v_call: TRBV5-1
d_call: TRBD2
j_call: TRBJ2-3
cdr3_nt: TGCGCCAGCAGCTTAGGCGGGAGGGGCGGAACAGATACGCAGTATTTT
cdr3_aa: CASSLGGRGGTDTQYF

clone_size: NA
v_call: TRBV12-3/TRBV12-4
d_call: NA
j_call: TRBJ2-2
cdr3_nt: TGTGCCAGCAGAGCGACCGGGGAGCTGTTTTTT
cdr3_aa: CASRATGELFF

clone_size: NA
v_call: TRBV19
d_call: NA
j_call: TRBJ1-5
cdr3_nt: TGTGCCAGTAGTATCTTGGCAGGCAGTCAGCCCCAGCATTTT
cdr3_aa: CASSILAGSQPQHF

clone_size: once
v_call: TRBV30
d_call: NA
j_call: TRBJ2-5
cdr3_nt: TGTGCCTTTACAACCTGGAGCCAAGAGACCCAGTACTTC
cdr3_aa: CAFTTWSQETQYF

clone_size: NA
v_call: TRBV10-3
d_call: NA
j_call: TRBJ1-3
cdr3_nt: TGTGCCATCAGTGTGGGCTTACAGGGCAGAAACACCATATATTTT
cdr3_aa: CAISVGLQGRNTIYF

clone_size: NA
v_call: TRBV7-8
d_call: TRBD1
j_call: TRBJ1-5
cdr3_nt: TGTGCCAGCAGCTACAGGGGAAGGGAGCAGCCCCAGCATTTT
cdr3_aa: CASSYRGREQPQHF

clone_size: NA
v_call: TRBV2
d_call: TRBD2
j_call: TRBJ2-7
cdr3_nt: TGTGCCAGCAATGGAGCGGGAGGCCTCTCCTACGAGCAGTACTTC
cdr3_aa: CASNGAGGLSYEQYF

clone_size: NA
v_call: TRBV5-1
d_call: NA
j_call: TRBJ2-1
cdr3_nt: TGCGCCAGCAGCTTGGGCGGACAGACAGGCGATGAGCAGTTCTTC
cdr3_aa: CASSLGGQTGDEQFF

clone_size: NA
v_call: TRBV5-1
d_call: TRBD1
j_call: TRBJ1-2
cdr3_nt: TGCGCCAGCAGCTTTACAGGGGGAACGGGCTACACCTTC
cdr3_aa: CASSFTGGTGYTF

clone_size: NA
v_call: TRBV5-1
d_call: TRBD2
j_call: TRBJ2-3
cdr3_nt: TGCGCCAGCAGCTCTGGGAGGGCCGAAGATACGCAGTATTTT
cdr3_aa: CASSSGRAEDTQYF

clone_size: NA
v_call: TRBV3-1/TRBV3-2
d_call: NA
j_call: TRBJ1-2
cdr3_nt: TGTGCCAGCAGCCAAGCAAATGGCTACACCTTC
cdr3_aa: CASSQANGYTF

clone_size: NA
v_call: TRBV14
d_call: NA
j_call: TRBJ1-2
cdr3_nt: TGTGCCAGCAGCCAAGGGACACACTATGGCTACACCTTC
cdr3_aa: CASSQGTHYGYTF

clone_size: NA
v_call: TRBV28
d_call: TRBD1
j_call: TRBJ1-1
cdr3_nt: TGTGCCAGTTCGACAGGGGGCGAAGACACTGAAGCTTTCTTT
cdr3_aa: CASSTGGEDTEAFF

clone_size: NA
v_call: TRBV5-1
d_call: TRBD1
j_call: TRBJ2-7
cdr3_nt: TGCGCCAGCAGCTCAACCCCCGGGACAGACTCCTTATTATTGGGGTTC
cdr3_aa: CASSSTPGTDSLLLGF

clone_size: NA
v_call: TRBV6-5
d_call: NA
j_call: TRBJ2-7
cdr3_nt: TGTGCCAGCATGGAGGACGGGGTAACCGGGTACTTC
cdr3_aa: CASMEDGVTGYF

clone_size: NA
v_call: TRBV11-3
d_call: NA
j_call: TRBJ2-7
cdr3_nt: TGTGCCAGCAGCTACGGGTACGAGCAGTACTTC
cdr3_aa: CASSYGYEQYF

clone_size: NA
v_call: TRBV27
d_call: NA
j_call: TRBJ2-7
cdr3_nt: TGTGCCAGCACCATCTACGAGCAGTACTTC
cdr3_aa: CASTIYEQYF

clone_size: NA
v_call: TRBV2
d_call: TRBD1
j_call: TRBJ2-7
cdr3_nt: TGTGCCAGCAGTGGGACAGGGGGGAACTACGAGCAGTACTTC
cdr3_aa: CASSGTGGNYEQYF

clone_size: NA
v_call: TRBV12-3/TRBV12-4
d_call: NA
j_call: TRBJ1-2
cdr3_nt: TGTGCCAGCAGTTTGTGGGGTAGCGGTGGCTACACCTTC
cdr3_aa: CASSLWGSGGYTF

clone_size: few
v_call: TRBV5-4
d_call: TRBD2
j_call: TRBJ2-7
cdr3_nt: TGTGCCAGCAGCGACGGGACTAGCGTCTCCTACGAGCAGTACTTC
cdr3_aa: CASSDGTSVSYEQYF

clone_size: once
v_call: TRBV12-3/TRBV12-4
d_call: NA
j_call: TRBJ2-5
cdr3_nt: TGTGCCAGCAGTTTACTGGGCCGGGAGACCCAGTACTTC
cdr3_aa: CASSLLGRETQYF

clone_size: NA
v_call: TRBV30
d_call: NA
j_call: TRBJ2-3
cdr3_nt: TGTGCCTGGAGTAGGATGGGGGGGCCTACAGATACGCAGTATTTT
cdr3_aa: CAWSRMGGPTDTQYF

clone_size: NA
v_call: TRBV11-2
d_call: NA
j_call: TRBJ2-5
cdr3_nt: TGTGCCAGCAGCTTAGCTGGGAGAGAGACCCAGTACTTC
cdr3_aa: CASSLAGRETQYF

clone_size: NA
v_call: TRBV28
d_call: TRBD2
j_call: TRBJ2-3
cdr3_nt: TGTGCCAGCAGTTTAGGGGGACTAGTCTCCACAGTGGATTTT
cdr3_aa: CASSLGGLVSTVDF

clone_size: NA
v_call: TRBV11-2
d_call: NA
j_call: TRBJ1-5
cdr3_nt: TGTGCCAGCAGCTTAGGACCCGGGGGGTATCAGCCCCAGCATTTT
cdr3_aa: CASSLGPGGYQPQHF

clone_size: NA
v_call: TRBV13
d_call: NA
j_call: TRBJ2-7
cdr3_nt: TGTGCCAGCAGCCGCGCCCAGGGAATCGACTCCTACGAGCAGTACTTC
cdr3_aa: CASSRAQGIDSYEQYF

clone_size: few
v_call: TRBV18
d_call: NA
j_call: TRBJ2-1
cdr3_nt: TGTGCCAGCTCACCACCGCCCGAGGATGAGCAGTTCTTC
cdr3_aa: CASSPPPEDEQFF

clone_size: few
v_call: TRBV7-2
d_call: TRBD2
j_call: TRBJ2-1
cdr3_nt: TGTGCCAGCAAGAATCAGCGGGAGGGCAATGAGCAGTTCTTC
cdr3_aa: CASKNQREGNEQFF

clone_size: NA
v_call: TRBV28
d_call: NA
j_call: TRBJ1-2
cdr3_nt: TGTGCCAGCATGGCGGCGGGGAACTATGGCTACACCTTC
cdr3_aa: CASMAAGNYGYTF

clone_size: NA
v_call: TRBV9
d_call: NA
j_call: TRBJ1-1
cdr3_nt: TGTGCCAGCAGCCCATTGACGGGGTATGCAGCTTTCTTT
cdr3_aa: CASSPLTGYAAFF

clone_size: NA
v_call: TRBV12-5
d_call: NA
j_call: TRBJ2-5
cdr3_nt: TGTGCTAGTGGTACCGGGACAAATCAAGAGACCCAGTACTTC
cdr3_aa: CASGTGTNQETQYF

clone_size: NA
v_call: TRBV28
d_call: NA
j_call: TRBJ1-2
cdr3_nt: TGTGCCAGCAGTTTATACAGGGAAAATGGCTACACCTTC
cdr3_aa: CASSLYRENGYTF

clone_size: NA
v_call: TRBV5-1
d_call: NA
j_call: TRBJ1-6
cdr3_nt: TGCGCCAGCTCTGAGTCCTATAATTCACCCCTCCACTTT
cdr3_aa: CASSESYNSPLHF